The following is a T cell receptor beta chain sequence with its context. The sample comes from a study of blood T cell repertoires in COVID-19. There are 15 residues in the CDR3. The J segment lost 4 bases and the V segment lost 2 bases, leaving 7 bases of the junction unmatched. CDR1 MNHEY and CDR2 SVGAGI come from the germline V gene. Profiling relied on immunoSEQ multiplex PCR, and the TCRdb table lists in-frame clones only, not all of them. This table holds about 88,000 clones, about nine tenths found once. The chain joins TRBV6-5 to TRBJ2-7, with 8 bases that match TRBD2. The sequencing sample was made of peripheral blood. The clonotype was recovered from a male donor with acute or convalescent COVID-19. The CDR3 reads CASSYGTGGNYEQYF. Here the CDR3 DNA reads TGTGCCAGCAGTTACGGCACGGGGGGGAATTACGAGCAGTACTTC.